Below are 16 T cell receptor beta chains sequenced from a single sample in a study of OX40 agonist ivuxolimab in advanced cancers. Libraries were prepared by immunoSEQ multiplex PCR; TCRdb keeps only in-frame clonotypes and omits some of them. The table includes 70,000 to 85,000 clones, approximately 81% detected once. The sample in question was CD4+ or CD8+ T cells sorted from blood, obtained in a trial of the OX40 agonist ivuxolimab. The receptors come from an adult with an advanced solid tumor such as melanoma, head and neck, liver or kidney cancer.

The V gene is TRBV6-5, the J gene TRBJ1-3; no firm D call. Deletions cut 10 bases from V and 0 bases from J, with 7 bases between. The CDR3 covers 12 residues. The germline V gene has CDR1 MNHEY and CDR2 SVGAGI. CDR3 sequence: CATTTSGNTIYF. The CDR3 nucleotides read TGTGCCACTACAACCTCTGGAAACACCATATATTTT.

This clone was picked up one time. This chain uses TRBV19 with TRBJ2-3; D is perhaps TRBD2 (5 bases). CDR3 length: 15 amino acids. In germline, CDR1 is LNHDA, CDR2 SQIVND (reference sequence). The ends were cut back, 6 bases at V and 6 bases at J, with 19 bases in the middle. The CDR3 DNA sequence: TGTGCCAGTAGCCCCAAGGGCCTAGCTGTTGATACGCAGTATTTT. This sequence encodes CASSPKGLAVDTQYF. Full variable domain (missing parts from reference TRBV19 and TRBJ2-3): DGGITQSPKYLFRKEGQNVTLSCEQNLNHDAMYWYRQDPGQGLRLIYYSQIVNDFQKGDIAEGYSVSREKKESFPLTVTSAQKNPTAFYLCASSPKGLAVDTQYFGPGTRLTVL.

This chain joins TRBV5-1 and TRBJ1-3; D gene uncertain. Deletions cut 0 bases from V and 4 bases from J, with 8 bases between. This CDR3 has 14 amino acids. Germline V gene sequence: CDR1 SGHRS, CDR2 YFSETQ. For the CDR3, the DNA is TGCGCCAGCAGCTTGGCGCCAGGCGGAAACACCATATATTTT. Protein: CASSLAPGGNTIYF.

This clone has a count of ten or more. The CDR3 DNA reads as TGTGCCAGTAGGGACACCTCTAACTATGGCTACACCTTC. This encodes CASRDTSNYGYTF. The rearrangement joins TRBV19 to TRBJ1-2, with D possibly being TRBD1 (5 bases). The CDR3 totals 13 residues. The V end lost 6 bases, the J end lost 0 bases, and 8 bases lay between the germline ends. The germline CDR1 and CDR2 sequences are LNHDA and SQIVND (reference sequence).

V gene TRBV6-5 combines with J gene TRBJ1-5; 8 nucleotides align to TRBD1. The junction had 7 bases not matched to a gene; V was cut back by 6 bases and J by 6 bases. CDR3 length equals 14 residues. Germline CDR1 is MNHEY and CDR2 is SVGAGI. The CDR3 sequence is CASSIDRGFQPQHF. The CDR3 DNA sequence: TGTGCCAGCAGCATAGACAGGGGTTTTCAGCCCCAGCATTTT.

The chain is built from TRBV6-5 and TRBJ2-3; TRBD2 matches 14 bases. The CDR3 is 15 residues long. Germline loops: CDR1 MNHEY, CDR2 SVGAGI. V shed 2 bases and J 10 bases; nucleotides not matched to a gene: 5. The CDR3 DNA is TGTGCCAGCAGTTACACGGGACTAGCGGGAGTGGCGCAGTATTTT. It translates to CASSYTGLAGVAQYF.

This chain joins TRBV5-1 and TRBJ2-1; 7 nucleotides match TRBD2. The germline V gene has CDR1 SGHRS and CDR2 YFSETQ. The CDR3 sequence is 14 residues long. Trimming took 5 bases from V and 5 from J; bases not matched to a gene: 7. The CDR3 loop is CASRKASGNNEQFF. The DNA of the CDR3 is TGCGCCAGCAGGAAGGCTAGCGGAAACAATGAGCAGTTCTTC.

The chain is built from TRBV7-3 and TRBJ1-6, with D possibly being TRBD1 (5 bases). The CDR3 length is 14 residues. The germline V and J ends were trimmed by 2 bases and 8 bases, with 10 bases remaining between them. The germline V gene encodes CDR1 SGHTA and CDR2 FQGTGA. The CDR3 loop is CASSLGRDYSPLHF. In nucleotides, the CDR3 is TGTGCCAGCAGCTTAGGCAGGGATTATTCACCCCTCCACTTT.

The chain links TRBV14 to TRBJ2-6; no firm D call. This CDR3 spans 16 amino acids. Germline CDR1 reads SGHDN; CDR2 reads FVKESK. V was trimmed by 0 bases and J by 4 bases, leaving 10 bases between them. In DNA form, the CDR3 reads TGTGCCAGCAGCCAAGAAAGGATGCTGGGGGCCAACGTCCTGACTTTC. This sequence encodes CASSQERMLGANVLTF.

The chain combines TRBV9 with TRBJ1-1; D remains ambiguous. Between the trimmed V and J ends, which lost 4 bases and 1 base, there was a span of 14 bases. This CDR3 has 15 residues. CDR1 SGDLS and CDR2 YYNGEE come from the germline V gene. CDR3 loop: CASSSEVATNTEAFF. Written as DNA, the CDR3 is TGTGCCAGCAGCTCAGAAGTGGCGACGAACACTGAAGCTTTCTTT.

A few counts support this clone. V usage is TRBV27 and J usage is TRBJ2-3, with 12 bases that match TRBD2. This CDR3 is 17 amino acids long. With V trimmed by 5 bases and J by 2 bases, 8 bases remained unmatched. Germline-derived CDR1 and CDR2 are MNHEY and SMNVEV (reference sequence). CDR3 bases: TGTGCCAGCAGTATTCCGGGACTAGCGGGTTTCACAGATACGCAGTATTTT. Translation: CASSIPGLAGFTDTQYF.

The chain recombines TRBV6-6 with TRBJ1-2; 7 bases agree with TRBD1. Germline-derived CDR1 and CDR2 are MNHNY and SVGAGI (reference sequence). Unmatched junction bases numbered 13, after V lost 10 bases and J lost 5 bases. The CDR3 contains 14 residues. The CDR3 spells CATSGTATLYGYTF. As DNA, the CDR3 is TGTGCCACATCCGGGACAGCTACCCTATATGGCTACACCTTC.

The J gene is TRBJ1-1, the V gene TRBV27; perhaps TRBD1 as D (6 bases). The CDR3 covers 14 residues. V lost 6 bases, J lost 3 bases, and 14 bases lay in between. CDR1 MNHEY and CDR2 SMNVEV come from the germline V gene (reference sequence). The CDR3 DNA is TGTGCCAGCAGCAAATACAGGGAGGACACTGAAGCTTTCTTT. Residues: CASSKYREDTEAFF.

The V gene is TRBV14, the J gene TRBJ2-3; no firm D call. The CDR3 contains 14 residues. Germline V gene data show CDR1 as SGHDN and CDR2 as FVKESK. Trimming took 1 base from V and 5 from J, leaving 10 bases between them. The CDR3 bases are TGTGCCAGCAGCCAAGGGACCCCCCGAGATACGCAGTATTTT. It is translated as CASSQGTPRDTQYF.

The chain combines TRBV11-2 with TRBJ2-7; D is perhaps TRBD2 (5 bases). This CDR3 comprises 14 residues. V was clipped by 0 bases and J by 7 bases, with 13 bases between them. The V gene's germline CDR1 is SGHAT and CDR2 FQNNGV. The CDR3 protein is CASSLDTGRWEQYF. The CDR3 DNA reads as TGTGCCAGCAGCTTAGATACGGGAAGATGGGAGCAGTACTTC.

V is TRBV27 and J is TRBJ1-2; 8 nucleotides line up with TRBD1. The length of the CDR3 is 15 residues. Losses at the gene ends were 3 bases for V and 7 bases for J; bases not matched to a gene: 10. CDR1 MNHEY and CDR2 SMNVEV come from the germline V gene (reference sequence). Here the CDR3 reads CASSFQTGGVGGYTF. The DNA of the CDR3 is TGTGCCAGCAGTTTCCAAACAGGGGGAGTTGGTGGCTACACCTTC.